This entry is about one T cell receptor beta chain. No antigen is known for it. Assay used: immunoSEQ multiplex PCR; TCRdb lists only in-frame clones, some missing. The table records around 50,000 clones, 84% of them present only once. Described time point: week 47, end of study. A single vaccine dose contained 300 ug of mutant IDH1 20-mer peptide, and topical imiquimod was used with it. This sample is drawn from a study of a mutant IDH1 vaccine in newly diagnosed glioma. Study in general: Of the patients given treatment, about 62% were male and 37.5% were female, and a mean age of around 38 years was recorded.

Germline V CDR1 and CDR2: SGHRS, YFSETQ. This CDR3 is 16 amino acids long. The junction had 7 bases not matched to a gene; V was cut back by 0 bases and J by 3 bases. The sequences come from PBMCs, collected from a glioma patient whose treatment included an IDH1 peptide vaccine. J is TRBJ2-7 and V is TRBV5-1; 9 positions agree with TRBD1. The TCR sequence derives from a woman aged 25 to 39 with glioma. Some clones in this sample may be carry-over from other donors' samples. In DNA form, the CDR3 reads TGCGCCAGCAGCTTGGGGCCCCGGACAGGGGACTACGAGCAGTACTTC. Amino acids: CASSLGPRTGDYEQYF.